This T cell receptor beta chain was observed in a study of cytomegalovirus exposure and HLA in healthy donors. PCR involved 60 Vbeta and 13 Jbeta primers. Using immunoSEQ multiplex PCR, the repertoire was profiled, and TCRdb retains in-frame clones only, with some absent. The table includes roughly 110,000 clones, 82% detected once. The V gene lost 5 bases and the J gene lost 0 bases, with 20 bases spanning the gap. Germline V gene data show CDR1 as SGHRS and CDR2 as YFSETQ. CDR3 length: 17 residues. A note on this clone: Its cognate antigen is unknown.

Study-level findings and limits: A classifier reportedly called cytomegalovirus status with high sensitivity and specificity. Some TCR beta chains (roughly 150 of them) were listed as cytomegalovirus-associated. There were some V segments, including TRBV6-2 and TRBV6-3, excluded as indistinguishable. Highly shared variants forming one cluster were likely a sequencing artifact.

The sequenced material came from PBMCs. The chain has TRBV5-1 and TRBJ1-1; a possible D gene is TRBD1 (5 bases). The receptor comes from a man aged 30 to 45 in good health and CMV-seropositive. The CDR3 spells CASSSWGGLGLNTEAFF. The CDR3 region has the DNA TGCGCCAGCAGTTCGTGGGGGGGATTAGGACTGAACACTGAAGCTTTCTTT.